This entry lists 24 T cell receptor beta chains sequenced from one sample in a study of OX40 agonist ivuxolimab in advanced cancers. The repertoire was sequenced with immunoSEQ multiplex PCR; TCRdb's copy has only in-frame clones and lacks some. The table has about 90,000 clones, 87% seen once. The source material was CD4+ or CD8+ T cells sorted from blood, sampled in a trial of the OX40 agonist ivuxolimab. Receptors originate from an adult with an advanced solid tumor such as melanoma, head and neck, liver or kidney cancer.

In its sample, this clone was seen a few times. This chain connects TRBV18 to TRBJ2-5, with 10 bases fitting TRBD2. The germline gives CDR1 KGHSH, CDR2 LQKENI. The J segment lost 5 bases and the V segment lost 4 bases, leaving 7 bases of the junction unmatched. The CDR3 totals 15 residues. The CDR3 DNA follows: TGTGCCAGCTCACGAGGGACTAGCGTTGTTGAGACCCAGTACTTC. Its translation is CASSRGTSVVETQYF.

V is TRBV19 and J is TRBJ2-2, with TRBD2 identical over 8 bases. This CDR3 has 15 amino acids. The J segment lost 5 bases and the V segment lost 1 base, leaving 3 bases of the junction unmatched. Per the germline V gene, CDR1 is LNHDA and CDR2 is SQIVND (reference sequence). CDR3 in DNA: TGTGCCAGTAGTATAGCCGGGAGGGGTACCGGGGAGCTGTTTTTT. Translating it yields CASSIAGRGTGELFF.

V is TRBV30 and J is TRBJ1-1; no definite D call. Trimming removed 1 base from V and 3 bases from J, with 9 bases in between. Germline values: CDR1 GTSNPN, CDR2 SVGIG (reference sequence). The CDR3 totals 13 residues. Here the CDR3 reads CAWSASSYTEAFF. Written as DNA, the CDR3 is TGTGCCTGGAGTGCGTCCTCATACACTGAAGCTTTCTTT.

The J gene is TRBJ2-2, the V gene TRBV5-6, with TRBD2 matching over 11 bases. J was trimmed by 4 bases and V by 3 bases; bases with no gene match: 8. The CDR3 sequence is 17 residues long. Germline lookup yields CDR1 SGHDT and CDR2 YYEEEE. CDR3 nucleotide sequence: TGTGCCAGCAGCTCCCAAACTAGCGGGGGATCCACCGGGGAGCTGTTTTTT. Protein sequence: CASSSQTSGGSTGELFF. Combining the CDR3 with reference TRBV5-6 and TRBJ2-2 gives the whole variable domain DAGVTQSPTHLIKTRGQQVTLRCSPKSGHDTVSWYQQALGQGPQFIFQYYEEEERQRGNFPDRFSGHQFPNYSSELNVNALLLGDSALYLCASSSQTSGGSTGELFFGEGSRLTVL.

The chain couples TRBV5-6 to TRBJ2-7; 9 bases match TRBD1. The CDR3 runs 16 residues. Trimming removed 4 bases from V and 1 base from J; junction bases left unmatched: 9. The germline V gene has CDR1 SGHDT and CDR2 YYEEEE. The CDR3 reads CASSKIQGAGSYEQYF. CDR3 in DNA: TGTGCCAGCAGCAAAATACAGGGGGCAGGTTCCTACGAGCAGTACTTC.

The genes are TRBV4-3 and TRBJ1-4; D not certain. The germline CDR1 and CDR2 sequences are LGHNA and YSLEER. V dropped 0 bases and J dropped 8 bases, with 10 bases sitting between them. The CDR3 is 14 residues long. CDR3 bases: TGCGCCAGCAGCCAAGATTTCGACGAGGAAAAACTGTTTTTT. Translating gives CASSQDFDEEKLFF.

The gene calls are TRBV27 and TRBJ1-2; 7 bases map to TRBD1. Germline-derived CDR1 and CDR2 are MNHEY and SMNVEV (reference sequence). The V gene end was trimmed by 6 bases and the J gene end by 8 bases; junction bases not matched to a gene: 6. The CDR3 contains 12 residues. CDR3 DNA sequence: TGTGCCAGCAGCCGACAGGGCCACGGCTACACCTTC. Translating gives CASSRQGHGYTF.

This chain connects TRBV18 to TRBJ1-5; weak D call: TRBD1 (6 bases). The V and J ends lost 6 bases and 3 bases respectively, with 18 bases between them. The V gene's germline CDR1 is KGHSH and CDR2 LQKENI. The CDR3 loop spans 16 amino acids. The CDR3 spells CASSPRRQENNQPQHF. CDR3 nucleotides: TGTGCCAGCTCTCCTCGGAGACAGGAGAACAATCAGCCCCAGCATTTT. Variable domain in full (rest from reference TRBV18 and TRBJ1-5): NAGVMQNPRHLVRRRGQEARLRCSPMKGHSHVYWYRQLPEEGLKFMVYLQKENIIDESGMPKERFSAEFPKEGPSILRIQQVVRGDSAAYFCASSPRRQENNQPQHFGDGTRLSIL.

The gene calls are TRBV27 and TRBJ2-2; TRBD1 might be the D (6 bases). CDR3 length: 13 amino acids. Germline assignment: CDR1 MNHEY and CDR2 SMNVEV (reference sequence). The V end was cut by 7 bases, the J end by 1 base, with 7 bases between. CDR3 bases: TGTGCCAGCAAACAGGGGAACACCGGGGAGCTGTTTTTT. Its translation: CASKQGNTGELFF.

The V and J genes are TRBV15 and TRBJ2-2; TRBD2 aligns across 10 bases. This CDR3 is built from 17 residues. Germline V gene data show CDR1 as LNHNV and CDR2 as YYDKDF (reference sequence). The junction had 9 bases not matched to a gene; V was cut back by 6 bases and J by 2 bases. CDR3 DNA: TGTGCCACCAGGGGTAGAGGACTAGCGGATAACACCGGGGAGCTGTTTTTT. Translating it yields CATRGRGLADNTGELFF.

The CDR3 nucleotides read TGTGCCAGCAGCGAGAACAGGGCCCAGCCCCAGCATTTT. Translation: CASSENRAQPQHF. V gene TRBV14 combines with J gene TRBJ1-5, with D perhaps matching TRBD1 (6 bases). The CDR3 sequence is 13 residues long. CDR1 is SGHDN, CDR2 FVKESK, per germline. Trimming shortened V by 5 bases and J by 7 bases, and 12 bases separated the two germline ends.

The J gene is TRBJ1-3, the V gene TRBV7-3; 7 bases are shared with TRBD1. This CDR3 comprises 14 residues. The germline V gene has CDR1 SGHTA and CDR2 FQGTGA. V dropped 6 bases and J dropped 2; count of bases not matched to a gene: 4. CDR3 sequence reads: CASSEGQPGNTIYF. In nucleotides, the CDR3 is TGTGCCAGCAGTGAGGGACAGCCTGGAAACACCATATATTTT.

This chain connects TRBV19 to TRBJ2-3; possibly TRBD2 for D (5 bases). Trimming cost V 11 bases and J 3 bases, with 21 bases left between them. Germline V gene sequence: CDR1 LNHDA, CDR2 SQIVND (reference sequence). This CDR3 region has 15 residues. The DNA of the CDR3 is TGTGCCTCTTTATCGGGGTTAGGGCTTACAGATACGCAGTATTTT. Translated, it gives CASLSGLGLTDTQYF.

This clone was observed a handful of times. V gene TRBV28 combines with J gene TRBJ1-2, with 7 bases identical to TRBD1. Trimming took 6 bases from V and 2 from J; bases not matched to a gene: 9. The CDR3 contains 15 residues. Germline assignment: CDR1 MDHEN and CDR2 SYDVKM. The CDR3 protein is CASRSRDRENYGYTF. The CDR3 DNA reads as TGTGCCAGCAGGTCCCGGGACAGAGAGAACTATGGCTACACCTTC.

This sequence joins TRBV27 and TRBJ2-7; weak D call: TRBD1 (6 bases). The germline V gene has CDR1 MNHEY and CDR2 SMNVEV (reference sequence). The CDR3 is made up of 14 amino acids. The V and J ends lost 3 bases and 7 bases respectively, with 16 bases between them. CDR3 protein: CASSLTGQLGEQYF. CDR3 in DNA: TGTGCCAGCAGTTTGACAGGACAATTAGGGGAGCAGTACTTC.

J is TRBJ2-5 and V is TRBV7-3, with TRBD2 matching 7 bases. The CDR3 consists of 15 residues. V lost 3 bases to trimming and J lost 2 bases; unmatched junction nucleotides: 6. The germline V gene has CDR1 SGHTA and CDR2 FQGTGA. CDR3 protein: CASSLGSGPQETQYF. In nucleotides, the CDR3 is TGTGCCAGCAGCTTGGGTAGCGGGCCTCAAGAGACCCAGTACTTC. The full variable domain, in which reference TRBV7-3 and TRBJ2-5 provide the parts outside the CDR3, is GAGVSQTPSNKVTEKGKYVELRCDPISGHTALYWYRQSLGQGPEFLIYFQGTGAADDSGLPNDRFFAVRPEGSVSTLKIQRTERGDSAVYLCASSLGSGPQETQYFGPGTRLLVL.

This clone came up a few times. The chain couples TRBV5-5 to TRBJ1-1; D gene ambiguous. Germline V lookup: CDR1 SGHKS, CDR2 YYEKEE (reference sequence). V was shortened by 2 bases and J by 1 base, with 6 bases between the two germline ends. The CDR3 covers 13 residues. CDR3 sequence: CASSFFPNTEAFF. The CDR3 region has the DNA TGTGCCAGCAGCTTTTTTCCGAACACTGAAGCTTTCTTT.

This chain connects TRBV7-8 to TRBJ2-7, with unresolved D. CDR1 is SGHVS and CDR2 is FQNEAQ in the germline V gene. V was clipped by 6 bases and J by 3 bases, with 9 bases between them. The CDR3 spans 12 residues. The CDR3 loop is CASRQLSYEQYF. CDR3 DNA sequence: TGTGCCAGCAGGCAACTAAGCTACGAGCAGTACTTC.

This clone appeared once. The J gene is TRBJ2-3, the V gene TRBV9, with D possibly matching TRBD2 (6 bases). In germline, CDR1 is SGDLS, CDR2 YYNGEE. The CDR3 has 14 residues. Between the trimmed V and J ends, which lost 4 bases and 4 bases, there was a span of 13 bases. Written as DNA, the CDR3 is TGTGCCAGCAGCCCCCTCGGAGGGCCAGATACGCAGTATTTT. Protein: CASSPLGGPDTQYF.

The chain joins TRBV7-2 to TRBJ1-6, with D perhaps TRBD1 (6 bases). V gave up 6 bases and J gave up 3 bases, with 12 bases separating them. Germline CDR1 reads SGHTA; CDR2 reads FQGNSA. The CDR3 covers 15 residues. CDR3 sequence (DNA): TGTGCCAGCAGGGGGGGAGGGGGCTATAATTCACCCCTCCACTTT. Translating gives CASRGGGGYNSPLHF. The full variable domain, rest sourced from reference TRBV7-2 and TRBJ1-6, is GAGVSQSPSNKVTEKGKDVELRCDPISGHTALYWYRQSLGQGLEFLIYFQGNSAPDKSGLPSDRFSAERTGGSVSTLTIQRTQQEDSAVYLCASRGGGGYNSPLHFGNGTRLTVT.

The chain joins TRBV6-1 to TRBJ1-2; TRBD1 matches at 7 bases. CDR3 size: 14 residues. Germline values: CDR1 MNHNS, CDR2 SASEGT. The junction had 10 bases not matched to a gene; V was cut back by 9 bases and J by 3 bases. CDR3 residues: CASTAGGLHYGYTF. The CDR3 nucleotides are TGTGCCAGTACCGCAGGGGGTCTCCACTATGGCTACACCTTC.

The rearrangement uses TRBV28 and TRBJ1-3; no clear D. Trimming shortened V by 3 bases and J by 0 bases, and 3 bases separated the two germline ends. Per germline, CDR1 MDHEN and CDR2 SYDVKM. The CDR3 covers 13 residues. The CDR3, as DNA: TGTGCCAGCAGTTTTGGCTCTGGAAACACCATATATTTT. This encodes CASSFGSGNTIYF.

The DNA of the CDR3 is TGCGCCAGCAGCACGGACAGCTACGAGCAGTACTTC. It encodes CASSTDSYEQYF. The chain has TRBV5-1 and TRBJ2-7; TRBD1 might be the D (6 bases). V lost 4 bases and J 3 bases, leaving 8 bases between the germline ends. The germline V gene has CDR1 SGHRS and CDR2 YFSETQ. The CDR3 extends over 12 amino acids. The variable domain in full, with the rest retrieved from reference TRBV5-1 and TRBJ2-7, is KAGVTQTPRYLIKTRGQQVTLSCSPISGHRSVSWYQQTPGQGLQFLFEYFSETQRNKGNFPGRFSGRQFSNSRSEMNVSTLELGDSALYLCASSTDSYEQYFGPGTRLTVT.

The chain has TRBV6-5 and TRBJ1-5; 9 bases are a match to TRBD1. With V trimmed by 6 bases and J by 6 bases, 3 bases remained unmatched. Germline V CDR1 and CDR2: MNHEY, SVGAGI. This CDR3 is built from 13 residues. In DNA form, the CDR3 reads TGTGCCAGCAGAGAGACAGGGGGTCAGCCCCAGCATTTT. Amino acid sequence: CASRETGGQPQHF.